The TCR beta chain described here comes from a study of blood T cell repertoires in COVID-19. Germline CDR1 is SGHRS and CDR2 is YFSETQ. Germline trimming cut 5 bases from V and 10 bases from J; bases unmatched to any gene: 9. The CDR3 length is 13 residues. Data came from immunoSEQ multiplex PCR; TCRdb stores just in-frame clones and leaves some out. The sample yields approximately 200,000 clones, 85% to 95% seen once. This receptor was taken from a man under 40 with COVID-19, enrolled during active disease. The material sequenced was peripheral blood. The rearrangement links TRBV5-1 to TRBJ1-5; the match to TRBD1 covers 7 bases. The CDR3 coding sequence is TGCGCCAGCAGGAATGGGACAGTTGGACCCCAGCATTTT. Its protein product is CASRNGTVGPQHF.